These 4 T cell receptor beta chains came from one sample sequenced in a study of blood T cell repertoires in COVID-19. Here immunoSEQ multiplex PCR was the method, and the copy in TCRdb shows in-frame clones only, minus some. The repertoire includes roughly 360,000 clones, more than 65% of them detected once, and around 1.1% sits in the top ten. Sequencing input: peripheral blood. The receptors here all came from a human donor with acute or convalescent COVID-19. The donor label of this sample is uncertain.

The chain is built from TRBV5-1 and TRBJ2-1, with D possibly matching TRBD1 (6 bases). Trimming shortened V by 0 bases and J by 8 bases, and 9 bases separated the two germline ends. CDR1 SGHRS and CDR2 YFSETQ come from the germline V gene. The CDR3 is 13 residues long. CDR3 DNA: TGCGCCAGCAGCTTGGGCAGGGGCGATGAGCAGTTCTTC. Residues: CASSLGRGDEQFF.

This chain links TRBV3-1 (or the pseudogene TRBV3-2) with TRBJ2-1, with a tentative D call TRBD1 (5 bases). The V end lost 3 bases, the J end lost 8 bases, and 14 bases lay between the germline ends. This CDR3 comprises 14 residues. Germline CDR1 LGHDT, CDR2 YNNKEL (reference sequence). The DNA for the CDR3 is TGTGCCAGCAGCCACATGGGCAAAGGGGATGAGCAGTTCTTC. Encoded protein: CASSHMGKGDEQFF.

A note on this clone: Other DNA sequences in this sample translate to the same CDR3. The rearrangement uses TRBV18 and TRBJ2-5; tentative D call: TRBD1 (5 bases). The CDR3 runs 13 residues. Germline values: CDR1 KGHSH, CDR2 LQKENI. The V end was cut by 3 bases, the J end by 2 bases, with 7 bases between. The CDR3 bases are TGTGCCAGCTCACCGAGACAGCAAGAGACCCAGTACTTC. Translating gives CASSPRQQETQYF.

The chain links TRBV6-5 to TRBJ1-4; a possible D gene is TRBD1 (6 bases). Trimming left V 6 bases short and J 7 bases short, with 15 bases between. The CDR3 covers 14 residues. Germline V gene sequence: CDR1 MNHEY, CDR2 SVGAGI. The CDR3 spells CASRGRGLGEKLFF. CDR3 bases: TGTGCCAGCAGGGGCAGGGGCCTTGGTGAAAAACTGTTTTTT.